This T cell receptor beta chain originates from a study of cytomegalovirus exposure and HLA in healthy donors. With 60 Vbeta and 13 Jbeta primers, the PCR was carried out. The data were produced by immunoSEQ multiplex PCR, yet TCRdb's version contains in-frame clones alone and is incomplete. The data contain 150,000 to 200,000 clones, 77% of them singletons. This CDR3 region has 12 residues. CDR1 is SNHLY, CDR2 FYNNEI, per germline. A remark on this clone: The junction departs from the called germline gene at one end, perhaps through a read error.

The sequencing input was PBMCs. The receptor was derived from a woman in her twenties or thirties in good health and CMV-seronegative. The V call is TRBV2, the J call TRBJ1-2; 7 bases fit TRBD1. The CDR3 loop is CASTSTPTGRGF. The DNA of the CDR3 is TGTGCCAGCACTTCAACCCCGACAGGGCGAGGATTC.